This T cell receptor beta chain was found in a study of PD-L1 blockade in urothelial cancer listed by TCRdb under 2017. Background on the whole study: Therapy was started at some point between 2013 and 2015 for all patients, and atezolizumab 1,200 mg was administered intravenously every 3 weeks. Durable clinical benefit meant progression-free survival longer than 6 months, and TCR features were also tested against progression-free and overall survival. An ECOG performance status of 0 or 1 was recorded for the patients, and 0 to 3 prior chemotherapy regimens had been received by the patients. Blood samples were analyzed 3 weeks after the start of treatment (second dose) and 6 weeks after the start of treatment. Pretreatment tumor samples and matched peripheral blood, collected serially before and after atezolizumab treatment, underwent TCR sequencing. A median of about 140,000 T cells and fewer than 85,000 unique TCRs was obtained from blood samples, and a median clonality of roughly 0.074 was observed. The study, an exploratory multi-omic analysis, examined somatic, immune and clinical correlates of response to PD-L1 blockade with atezolizumab in urothelial cancer. About 10 patients achieved durable clinical benefit and 15 to 20 did not. Whole exome sequencing and RNA sequencing of pretreatment tumors were performed alongside TCR sequencing in the same patients. Pretreatment blood TCR-seq was available for about 28 patients, at least one posttreatment blood collection was obtained for around 24 patients, and tumor TCR-seq was available for around 24 patients. About 90% of the roughly 30 patients were identified as males with urothelial cancer of bladder origin, and a prior smoking history was reported by 18 of 29 patients. Study-level results and caveats: Greater expansion of tumor-associated TCR clones in peripheral blood 3 weeks after the start of treatment was observed in patients with durable benefit (n of about 21, p = 0.022). A pretreatment peripheral blood TCR clonality below the median was linked to improved progression-free and overall survival. Because the sample size was small (n ≈ 29) and many exploratory analyses were performed, the results are intended to be hypothesis-generating.

The CDR3 sequence holds 15 residues, the cysteine and phenylalanine included. Kept here is only the CDR3 DNA, which spans 45 bases and is read in frame from base 1. Taken from the germline V gene, the CDR1 and CDR2 loops are MDHEN and SYDVKM. V loses 3 bases, J loses 4 bases, and the germline ends lie 13 bases apart. The label giving this sample's time point can be read as: pretreatment peripheral blood. A cohort of approximately 31 patients with locally advanced or metastatic urothelial carcinoma, treated at Memorial Sloan Kettering on a trial protocol, was included. Peripheral blood mononuclear cells were collected from each patient pretreatment and during treatment, giving between 1 and 8 total time points per patient. The Qiagen DNeasy Blood extraction kit was used to purify genomic DNA from total PBMCs and tumor samples. Collected pretreatment and during treatment, PBMCs were isolated and stored as previously described.

With regard to this clone: Its antigen is currently not known. Per-nucleotide qualities are absent, and no much larger clonotype sits a single base away.

Each PCR received spiked-in synthetic TCR analog templates so that absolute template abundance could be estimated from read counts. TCRbeta CDR3 regions were amplified from genomic DNA with bias-controlled V and J gene primers using the immunoSEQ assay. Rearranged TCRbeta segments were sequenced at approximately 20X coverage. In the authors' own workflow: Clustering was used to correct sequencing errors, and CDR3s were annotated against IMGT to assign V, D and J genes. Downstream analyses used only productive TCRbeta rearrangements, leaving out any out-of-frame or stop-codon sequences. To compute clonality, Shannon entropy was normalized by the log of the number of unique productive sequences and then subtracted from one. Fisher's exact test with Benjamini-Hochberg correction, using a cutoff of adjusted p below 0.01, was how clones that differed between time points or between blood and tumor were identified. TCRdb took over this immuneACCESS table, retaining in-frame rearrangements with V and J assigned. Such tables are incomplete; in checked studies, under half of the missing clones stem from an unresolved V gene, and the remainder is unexplained. That table furnishes V, J and clone size, whereas the DNA furnished D and trimming. The sample includes roughly 50,000 clones, with 70% to 90% observed a single time. The ten biggest clones cover approximately 14% of the sample.

The TCR sequence derives from a woman aged 60-75 years with urothelial cancer. The chain joins TRBV28 to TRBJ1-5; D gene: possibly TRBD1, on 5 matching bases. Material: PBMCs, obtained around atezolizumab (anti-PD-L1) treatment. The DNA sequence is as follows: TGTGCCAGCAGTTTCCGCAGGGCGAGGAATCAGCCCCAGCATTTT. This translates into CASSFRRARNQPQHF.